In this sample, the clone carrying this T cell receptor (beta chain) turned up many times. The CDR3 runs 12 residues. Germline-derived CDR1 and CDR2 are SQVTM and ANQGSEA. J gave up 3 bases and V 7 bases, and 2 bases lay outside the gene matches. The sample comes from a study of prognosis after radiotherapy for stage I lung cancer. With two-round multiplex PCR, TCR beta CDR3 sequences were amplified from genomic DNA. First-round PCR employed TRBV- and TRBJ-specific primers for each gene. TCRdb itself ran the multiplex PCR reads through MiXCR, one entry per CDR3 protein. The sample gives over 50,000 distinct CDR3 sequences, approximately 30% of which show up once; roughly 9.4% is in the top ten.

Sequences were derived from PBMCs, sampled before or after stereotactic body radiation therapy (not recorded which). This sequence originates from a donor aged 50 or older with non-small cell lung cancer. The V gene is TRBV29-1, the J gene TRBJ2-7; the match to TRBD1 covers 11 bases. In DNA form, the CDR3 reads TGCAGCGGGGGACAGGGGGGCTACGAGCAGTACTTC. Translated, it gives CSGGQGGYEQYF.